The sequence of this T cell receptor (beta chain) was determined in a study of tumor-infiltrating lymphocytes in primary liver carcinoma. About the research overall: The study reported T1-T3 N0M0 tumors spanning 4.2 to 10 cm.

Production of TCR beta cDNA used approximately 480 ng total RNA together with a constant-region primer. Library construction for TCR beta comprised three nested multiplex PCR rounds performed with slightly modified ARM-PCR. TCRdb processed the multiplex PCR reads anew with MiXCR; each CDR3 protein has one entry. This table holds 250,000 to 400,000 distinct CDR3 sequences, approximately 60% found once. It was unsorted whole blood that yielded blood RNA, and germline DNA was also extracted. The specimen was peripheral blood. The sequence was collected from a man in his forties with primary liver carcinoma and hepatitis B virus infection.

The CDR3 region has the DNA TGTGCCGGGGGGATAGGGGGAGGGAACACTGAAGCTTTCTTT. Translated: CAGGIGGGNTEAFF. The chain recombines TRBV28 with TRBJ1-1; TRBD1 is a possible D gene (6 bases). V was clipped by 11 bases and J by 1 base, with 17 bases between them. The length of the CDR3 is 14 residues. Germline V gives CDR1 MDHEN, CDR2 SYDVKM.